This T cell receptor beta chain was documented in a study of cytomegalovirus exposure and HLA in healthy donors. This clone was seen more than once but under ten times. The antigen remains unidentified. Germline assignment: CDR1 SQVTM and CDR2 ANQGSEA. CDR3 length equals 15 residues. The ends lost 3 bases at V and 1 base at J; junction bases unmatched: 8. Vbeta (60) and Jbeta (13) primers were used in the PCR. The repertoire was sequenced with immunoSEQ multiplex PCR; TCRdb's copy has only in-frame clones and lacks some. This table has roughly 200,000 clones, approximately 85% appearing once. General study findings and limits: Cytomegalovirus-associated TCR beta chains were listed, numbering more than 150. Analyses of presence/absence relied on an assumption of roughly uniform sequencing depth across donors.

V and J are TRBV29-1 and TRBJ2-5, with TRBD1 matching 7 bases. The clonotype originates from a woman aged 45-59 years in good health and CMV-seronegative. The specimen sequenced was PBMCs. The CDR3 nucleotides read TGCAGCGTTGATGGGACAGACCAAAGCCAAGAGACCCAGTACTTC. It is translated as CSVDGTDQSQETQYF.